This T cell receptor beta chain comes out of a study of identical twins. Trimming cost V 7 bases and J 0 bases, with 9 bases left between them. There are 13 residues in the CDR3. CDR1 is MNHNY, CDR2 SVGAGI, per germline (reference sequence). Via MiXCR, TCRdb re-called the 5' RACE reads, giving one row per CDR3 protein. The sample holds 1.5 million to 2 million distinct CDR3 sequences, roughly 35% seen once. This clonotype was counted ten times or more. The material sequenced was cord blood. This sequence originates from a newborn girl in good health. The chain joins TRBV6-6 to TRBJ1-2; D might be TRBD1 (5 bases). The CDR3 loop reads CASTKTANYGYTF. The CDR3 nucleotides read TGTGCCAGCACCAAGACAGCTAACTATGGCTACACCTTC.